The present TCR beta chain was sequenced within a study of T-cell memory formation after mild COVID-19. The study, taken as a whole, reports: Mainly CM and EM harbored the contracting CD4+ clones; mainly EMRA harbored the CD8+ ones.

This clonotype was seen a few times. What it binds is not known. The CDR3 is 15 residues long. TCRdb itself ran the 5' RACE reads through MiXCR, one entry per CDR3 protein. The table lists about 260,000 distinct CDR3 sequences, 8.2% of them singletons. The sequenced sample consisted of PBMCs or a T cell subset sorted from them (not recorded which). This chain joins TRBV21-1 and TRBJ2-3; the table gives TRBD1 as D, unverified against the DNA. TRBV21-1 counts as a pseudogene. This receptor was taken from a man younger than 35 who had mild COVID-19 (a few samples of this study predate the infection). Cell type and time point are not known. The CDR3 reads CASSKDGRGTDTQYF. The CDR3, as DNA: TGTGCCAGCAGCAAAGACGGCAGGGGAACAGATACGCAGTATTTT.